This entry describes one TCR beta chain. Its antigen is not identified. This sample is part of a study of CD8 T cells in ankylosing spondylitis. Study observations and caveats: Disease-linked clones bore a CD8+ phenotype and were relatively rare in peripheral blood. What seemed typical of ankylosing spondylitis blood was a TCR beta motif built from about 8 highly homologous variants.

TCRdb analysed the 5' RACE reads with MiXCR anew, one entry per CDR3 protein. This sample has roughly 470,000 distinct CDR3 sequences, with 20% to 30% found just once. This CDR3 has 15 amino acids. Germline V lookup: CDR1 MNHEY, CDR2 SMNVEV (reference sequence). V was clipped by 8 bases and J by 0 bases, with 11 bases between them. Sequencing input: blood, either unsorted or a sorted T cell fraction (not recorded which). This receptor was taken from a male donor with ankylosing spondylitis. The chain couples TRBV27 to TRBJ1-6; D may be TRBD1 (5 bases). The CDR3 bases are TGTGCCAGCGGGGCCGGCGGCTCCTATAATTCACCCCTCCACTTT. Its translation: CASGAGGSYNSPLHF.